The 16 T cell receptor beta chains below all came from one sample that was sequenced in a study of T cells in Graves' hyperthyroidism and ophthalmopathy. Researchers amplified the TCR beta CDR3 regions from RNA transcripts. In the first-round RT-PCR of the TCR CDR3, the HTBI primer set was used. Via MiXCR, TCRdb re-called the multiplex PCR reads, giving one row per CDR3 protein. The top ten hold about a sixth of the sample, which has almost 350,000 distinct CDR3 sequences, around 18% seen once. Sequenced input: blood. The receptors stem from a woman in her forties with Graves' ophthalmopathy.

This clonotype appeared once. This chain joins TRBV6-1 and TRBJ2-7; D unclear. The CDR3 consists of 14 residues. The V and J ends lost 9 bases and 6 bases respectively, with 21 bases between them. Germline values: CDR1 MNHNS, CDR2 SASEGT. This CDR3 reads CASYGEAGLSEQYF. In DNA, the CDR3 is TGTGCCAGTTATGGGGAAGCAGGTCTAAGCGAGCAGTACTTC.

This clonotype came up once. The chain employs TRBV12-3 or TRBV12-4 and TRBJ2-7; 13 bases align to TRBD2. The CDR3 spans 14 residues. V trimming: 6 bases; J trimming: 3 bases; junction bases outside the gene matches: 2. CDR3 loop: CASRTSGGFYEQYF. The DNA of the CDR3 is TGTGCCAGCAGGACTAGCGGGGGGTTCTACGAGCAGTACTTC.

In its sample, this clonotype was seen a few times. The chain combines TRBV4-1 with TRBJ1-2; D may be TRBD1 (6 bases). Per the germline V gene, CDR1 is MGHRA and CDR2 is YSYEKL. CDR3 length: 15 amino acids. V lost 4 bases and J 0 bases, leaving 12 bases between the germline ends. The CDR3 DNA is TGCGCCAGCAGCCCTCCTGGGACAACTAACTATGGCTACACCTTC. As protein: CASSPPGTTNYGYTF.

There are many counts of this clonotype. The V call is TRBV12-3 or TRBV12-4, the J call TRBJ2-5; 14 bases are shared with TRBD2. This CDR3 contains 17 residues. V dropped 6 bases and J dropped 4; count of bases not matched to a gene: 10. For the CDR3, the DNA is TGTGCCAGCAGCGCGGGACTAGCGGGAGTCTCGCGAGAGACCCAGTACTTC. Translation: CASSAGLAGVSRETQYF.

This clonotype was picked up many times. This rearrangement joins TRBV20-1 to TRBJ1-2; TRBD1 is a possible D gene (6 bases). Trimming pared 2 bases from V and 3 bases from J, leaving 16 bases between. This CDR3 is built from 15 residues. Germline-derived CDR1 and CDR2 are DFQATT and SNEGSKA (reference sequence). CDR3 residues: CSARPPGGQDYGYTF. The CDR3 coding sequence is TGCAGTGCTAGACCCCCGGGGGGGCAAGACTATGGCTACACCTTC.

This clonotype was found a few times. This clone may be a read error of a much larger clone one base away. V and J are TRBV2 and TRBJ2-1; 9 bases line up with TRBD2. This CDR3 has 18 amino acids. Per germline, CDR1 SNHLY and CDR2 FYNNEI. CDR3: CAISEARGSGSGSNEQFF. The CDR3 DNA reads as TGTGCCATCAGTGAAGCGCGGGGTAGTGGTAGCGGGAGCAATGAGCAGTTCTTC.

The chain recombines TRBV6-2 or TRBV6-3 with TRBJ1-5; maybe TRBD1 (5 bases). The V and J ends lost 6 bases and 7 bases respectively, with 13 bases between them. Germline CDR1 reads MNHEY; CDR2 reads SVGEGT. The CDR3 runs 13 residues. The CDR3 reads CASRLAGTQPQHF. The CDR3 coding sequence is TGTGCCAGCAGGCTGGCAGGGACCCAGCCCCAGCATTTT.

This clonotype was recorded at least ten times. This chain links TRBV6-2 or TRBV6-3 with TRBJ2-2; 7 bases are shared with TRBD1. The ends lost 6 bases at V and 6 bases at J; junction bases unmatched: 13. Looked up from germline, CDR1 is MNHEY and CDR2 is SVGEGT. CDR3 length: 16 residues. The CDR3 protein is CASSRPGQLGAGELFF. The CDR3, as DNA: TGTGCCAGCAGCCGACCGGGACAGTTGGGGGCCGGGGAGCTGTTTTTT.

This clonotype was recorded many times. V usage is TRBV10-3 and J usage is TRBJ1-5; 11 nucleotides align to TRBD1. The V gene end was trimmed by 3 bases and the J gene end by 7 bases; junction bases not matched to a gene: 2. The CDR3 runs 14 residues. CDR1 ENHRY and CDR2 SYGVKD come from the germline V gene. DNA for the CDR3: TGTGCCATCAGTGAAGGGACAGGGGGACAGCCCCAGCATTTT. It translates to CAISEGTGGQPQHF.

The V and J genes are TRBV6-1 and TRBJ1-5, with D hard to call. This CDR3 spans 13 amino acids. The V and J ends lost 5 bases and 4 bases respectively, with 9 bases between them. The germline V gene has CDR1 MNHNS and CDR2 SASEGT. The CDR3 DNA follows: TGTGCCAGCAGTAGGTCTGGGAATCAGCCCCAGCATTTT. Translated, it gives CASSRSGNQPQHF.

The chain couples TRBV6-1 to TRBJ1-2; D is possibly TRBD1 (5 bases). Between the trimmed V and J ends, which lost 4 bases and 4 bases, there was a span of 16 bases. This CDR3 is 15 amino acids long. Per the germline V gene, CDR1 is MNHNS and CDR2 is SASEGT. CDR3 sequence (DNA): TGTGCCAGCAGTGCGGCCAGACAGAATGGCTATGGCTACACCTTC. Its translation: CASSAARQNGYGYTF.

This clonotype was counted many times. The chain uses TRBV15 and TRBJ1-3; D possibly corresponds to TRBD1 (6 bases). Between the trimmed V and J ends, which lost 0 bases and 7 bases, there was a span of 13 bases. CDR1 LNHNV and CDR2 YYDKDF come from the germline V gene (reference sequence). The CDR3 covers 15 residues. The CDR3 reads CATSRDRVGANTIYF. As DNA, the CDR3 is TGTGCCACCAGCAGAGATCGTGTGGGGGCCAACACCATATATTTT.

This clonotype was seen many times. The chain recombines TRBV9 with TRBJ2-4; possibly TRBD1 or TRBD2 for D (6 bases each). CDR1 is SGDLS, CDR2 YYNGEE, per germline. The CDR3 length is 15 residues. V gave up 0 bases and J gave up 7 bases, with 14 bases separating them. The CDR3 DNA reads TGTGCCAGCAGCGTAGGTAGCGGAGGGGGTAACATTCAGTACTTC. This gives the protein CASSVGSGGGNIQYF. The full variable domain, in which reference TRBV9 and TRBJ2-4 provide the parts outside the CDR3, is DSGVTQTPKHLITATGQRVTLRCSPRSGDLSVYWYQQSLDQGLQFLIQYYNGEERAKGNILERFSAQQFPDLHSELNLSSLELGDSALYFCASSVGSGGGNIQYFGAGTRLSVL.

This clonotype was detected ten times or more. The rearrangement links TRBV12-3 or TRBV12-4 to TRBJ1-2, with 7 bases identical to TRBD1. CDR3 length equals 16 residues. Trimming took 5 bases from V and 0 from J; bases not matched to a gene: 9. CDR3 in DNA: TGTGCCAGCAGTCATAGGGACAGCGGTTCTAACTATGGCTACACCTTC. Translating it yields CASSHRDSGSNYGYTF.

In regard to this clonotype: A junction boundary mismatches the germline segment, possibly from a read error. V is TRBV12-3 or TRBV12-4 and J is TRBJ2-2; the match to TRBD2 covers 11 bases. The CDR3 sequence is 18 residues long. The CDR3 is CASSLVQSLAGDTGELFF. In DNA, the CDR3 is TGTGCCAGCAGCTTAGTCCAGTCACTAGCGGGAGACACCGGGGAGCTGTTTTTT.

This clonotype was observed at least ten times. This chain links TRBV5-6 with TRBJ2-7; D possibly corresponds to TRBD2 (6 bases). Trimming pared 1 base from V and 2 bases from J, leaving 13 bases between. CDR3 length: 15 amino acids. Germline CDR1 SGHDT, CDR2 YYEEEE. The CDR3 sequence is CASSLRASAAYEQYF. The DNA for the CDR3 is TGTGCCAGCAGCTTGAGGGCTAGCGCAGCCTACGAGCAGTACTTC.